One sample yielded the 22 T cell receptor beta chains listed below, sequenced in a study of metastatic and nonmetastatic thyroid tumors. The entire patient cohort was treatment-naive prior to thyroid surgery. TCRdb re-analyzed the PCR reads using MiXCR. The data hold roughly 16,000 clones, with 25% to 30% observed a single time. Sequenced input: tumor tissue. These receptors all come from a male donor with papillary thyroid cancer or a benign thyroid nodule (not recorded which). Some clones in this sample may be carry-over from other donors' samples.

By share of the sample, this clone is medium-sized. V gene TRBV24-1 combines with J gene TRBJ1-2, with unresolved D. V lost 3 bases to trimming and J lost 4 bases, with 11 bases between them. The CDR3 consists of 14 residues. Germline V gives CDR1 KGHDR, CDR2 SFDVKD. CDR3 DNA sequence: TGTGCCACCAGTGATGGGAGGGTCACCTATGGCTACACCTTC. It codes for CATSDGRVTYGYTF.

This sequence joins TRBV30 and TRBJ2-1, with D uncertain. CDR3 length: 14 amino acids. Trimming took 8 bases from V and 5 from J, leaving 19 bases between them. Per germline, CDR1 GTSNPN and CDR2 SVGIG (reference sequence). DNA of the CDR3: TGTGCCAGGGTCCCTCTCGGGCGAGACAATGAGCAGTTCTTC. It specifies CARVPLGRDNEQFF.

This clone was seen repeatedly, ten times or more. V gene TRBV19 combines with J gene TRBJ2-3, with D possibly being TRBD1 (6 bases). This CDR3 is 12 amino acids long. Trimming took 7 bases from V and 4 from J, leaving 9 bases between them. Germline lookup yields CDR1 LNHDA and CDR2 SQIVND (reference sequence). The CDR3 nucleotides are TGTGCCAGTATATCAGGGGCAGATACGCAGTATTTT. Translating gives CASISGADTQYF.

The chain couples TRBV6-1 to TRBJ2-7, with 9 bases aligning to TRBD2. The length of the CDR3 is 15 residues. Germline-derived CDR1 and CDR2 are MNHNS and SASEGT. The J segment lost 1 base and the V segment lost 3 bases, leaving 4 bases of the junction unmatched. The CDR3 here is CASSDVAGVSYEQYF. In nucleotides, the CDR3 is TGTGCCAGCAGTGATGTAGCGGGAGTGTCCTACGAGCAGTACTTC.

At least ten counts were recorded for this clone. The chain couples TRBV20-1 to TRBJ1-3, with unresolved D. The CDR3 has 15 amino acids. Per germline, CDR1 DFQATT and CDR2 SNEGSKA (reference sequence). The V gene lost 7 bases and the J gene lost 0 bases, with 16 bases spanning the gap. This CDR3 is CSVPPSGSSGNTIYF. CDR3 coding DNA: TGCAGTGTCCCGCCGAGCGGCAGCTCTGGAAACACCATATATTTT.

About this clone itself: Mismatch with germline at one junction end may stem from a read error. The chain couples TRBV30 to TRBJ1-2, with D perhaps TRBD1 (5 bases). Germline CDR1 is GTSNPN and CDR2 is SVGIG (reference sequence). The CDR3 runs to 10 residues. CDR3 bases: TGCGCCTGGGGCCCGTTTGGCTACGCCTTC. This translates into CAWGPFGYAF.

This sequence joins TRBV11-2 and TRBJ1-3; no definite D call. This CDR3 spans 11 amino acids. Per the germline V gene, CDR1 is SGHAT and CDR2 is FQNNGV. Trimming cost V 5 bases and J 4 bases, with 3 bases left between them. The CDR3 nucleotides read TGTGCCAGCAGCAACGGAAACACCATATATTTT. Protein sequence: CASSNGNTIYF.

This clone was seen just once. The chain joins TRBV4-1 to TRBJ2-7; 7 bases agree with TRBD2. The CDR3 runs 14 residues. The V segment lost 0 bases and the J segment 12 bases; nucleotides outside the gene matches: 11. Germline V CDR1 and CDR2: MGHRA, YSYEKL. DNA of the CDR3: TGCGCCAGCAGCCAAGATGTGGGAGGGCTTTCTCTGTACTTC. This gives the protein CASSQDVGGLSLYF.

This clone has a count of ten or more. The chain combines TRBV2 with TRBJ2-7; no reliable D call. The CDR3 extends over 13 amino acids. Trimming cost V 5 bases and J 9 bases, with 17 bases left between them. Germline CDR1 SNHLY, CDR2 FYNNEI. CDR3 bases: TGTGCCAGCAGTCTGCTCTCCTGGTGGTCGCAGTACTTC. Protein sequence: CASSLLSWWSQYF.

The chain joins TRBV9 to TRBJ2-7; 13 bases map to TRBD2. In germline, CDR1 is SGDLS, CDR2 YYNGEE. This CDR3 has 15 amino acids. J was trimmed by 7 bases and V by 5 bases; bases with no gene match: 9. CDR3 nucleotide sequence: TGTGCCAGCAGTCCACTAGCGGGAGGGCCAAGAGAGCAGTACTTC. Protein: CASSPLAGGPREQYF.

The chain recombines TRBV10-3 with TRBJ2-7; 12 bases are shared with TRBD1. The trim removed 3 bases at V and 3 bases at J, leaving 6 bases unmatched. Germline V lookup: CDR1 ENHRY, CDR2 SYGVKD. The CDR3 extends over 16 amino acids. CDR3 DNA: TGTGCCATCAGTGAAAGGGGACAGGGGGCCCTCTACGAGCAGTACTTC. Amino acids: CAISERGQGALYEQYF.

The chain couples TRBV5-1 to TRBJ2-2; D uncertain. The CDR3 has 13 residues. Germline loops: CDR1 SGHRS, CDR2 YFSETQ. The V gene lost 4 bases and the J gene lost 3 bases, with 7 bases spanning the gap. The CDR3 sequence: CASSLDHTGELFF. CDR3 coding DNA: TGCGCCAGCAGCCTTGACCACACCGGGGAGCTGTTTTTT.

The chain employs TRBV5-8 and TRBJ1-1; no firm D call. Between the trimmed V and J ends, which lost 0 bases and 1 base, there was a span of 7 bases. Germline-derived CDR1 and CDR2 are SGHTS and YDEGEE. CDR3 length equals 14 residues. The CDR3 nucleotides read TGTGCCAGCAGCTTGGAACCAGGGAACACTGAAGCTTTCTTT. It codes for CASSLEPGNTEAFF. The full variable domain, completed using reference TRBV5-8 and TRBJ1-1, is EAGVTQSPTHLIKTRGQQATLRCSPISGHTSVYWYQQALGLGLQFLLWYDEGEERNRGNFPPRFSGRQFPNYSSELNVNALELEDSALYLCASSLEPGNTEAFFGQGTRLTVV.

The genes are TRBV30 and TRBJ1-5; TRBD1 matches at 7 bases. The CDR3 runs to 15 residues. Germline lookup yields CDR1 GTSNPN and CDR2 SVGIG (reference sequence). V lost 0 bases to trimming and J lost 5 bases; unmatched junction nucleotides: 7. The CDR3 nucleotides are TGTGCCTGGAGTGTTAGATTCAGGGGGGATCAGCCCCAGCATTTT. This codes for CAWSVRFRGDQPQHF. Together with reference TRBV30 and TRBJ1-5, the CDR3 gives the full variable domain: SQTIHQWPATLVQPVGSPLSLECTVEGTSNPNLYWYRQAAGRGLQLLFYSVGIGQISSEVPQNLSASRPQDRQFILSSKKLLLSDSGFYLCAWSVRFRGDQPQHFGDGTRLSIL.

This clone is judged large (0.1 to 1%). The chain joins TRBV2 to TRBJ2-2, with 9 bases aligning to TRBD2. The CDR3 sequence is 14 residues long. The ends lost 9 bases at V and 3 bases at J; junction bases unmatched: 5. The germline V gene encodes CDR1 SNHLY and CDR2 FYNNEI. CDR3 protein: CARGREGYTGELFF. The CDR3 DNA sequence: TGTGCCAGGGGGCGGGAGGGCTACACCGGGGAGCTGTTTTTT.

By frequency in the sample, this clone is medium-sized. V is TRBV5-5 and J is TRBJ1-2, with D tentatively TRBD1 (6 bases). The CDR3 runs 14 residues. V was trimmed by 3 bases and J by 5 bases, leaving 14 bases between them. Germline lookup yields CDR1 SGHKS and CDR2 YYEKEE (reference sequence). In nucleotides, the CDR3 is TGTGCCAGCAGCTCACGGTGGACAGCTTATGGCTACACCTTC. It specifies CASSSRWTAYGYTF.

This clone appeared many times. Other nucleotide sequences in the sample specify the same CDR3. The J gene is TRBJ1-5, the V gene TRBV7-2; D remains unclear. Germline CDR1 reads SGHTA; CDR2 reads FQGNSA. Trimming took 2 bases from V and 1 from J, leaving 3 bases between them. This CDR3 is 13 amino acids long. This chain's CDR3 is CASSLSSNQPQHF. For the CDR3, the DNA is TGTGCCAGCAGCTTAAGCAGCAATCAGCCCCAGCATTTT. Variable domain in full (rest from reference TRBV7-2 and TRBJ1-5): GAGVSQSPSNKVTEKGKDVELRCDPISGHTALYWYRQSLGQGLEFLIYFQGNSAPDKSGLPSDRFSAERTGGSVSTLTIQRTQQEDSAVYLCASSLSSNQPQHFGDGTRLSIL.

The J gene is TRBJ1-2, the V gene TRBV27, with a tentative D call TRBD1 (5 bases). The CDR3 is 17 amino acids. Per the germline V gene, CDR1 is MNHEY and CDR2 is SMNVEV (reference sequence). V was pared by 5 bases and J by 4 bases, with 23 bases between. CDR3 DNA sequence: TGTGCCAGCAGTCCTTTATCGGACCCACTCGGGGGCTATGGCTACACCTTC. This sequence encodes CASSPLSDPLGGYGYTF.

The chain carries TRBV10-1 and TRBJ2-3; 10 bases match TRBD2. This CDR3 comprises 18 residues. Germline CDR1 is WNHNN and CDR2 is SYGVQD (reference sequence). Trimming cost V 3 bases and J 6 bases; bases outside gene matches: 15. The CDR3 is CASSELARASGRYDTQYF. Written as DNA, the CDR3 is TGCGCCAGCAGTGAATTGGCAAGGGCTAGCGGGAGATATGATACGCAGTATTTT.

This clone was seen more than once but under ten times. V gene TRBV27 combines with J gene TRBJ2-7, with 10 bases identical to TRBD2. The CDR3 covers 14 residues. The germline V gene has CDR1 MNHEY and CDR2 SMNVEV (reference sequence). DNA of the CDR3: TGTTCCACAAGTAGCGGGAGGATTTCCTACGAGCAGTACTTC. It is translated as CSTSSGRISYEQYF.

This clone has a count of ten or more. The rearrangement joins TRBV5-6 to TRBJ2-5; D perhaps matches TRBD1 (7 bases). Trimming stripped 0 bases from V and 5 bases from J, with 11 bases between. Germline V CDR1 and CDR2: SGHDT, YYEEEE. The CDR3 covers 14 residues. CDR3 region: CASSLARGRETQYF. For the CDR3, the DNA is TGTGCCAGCAGCTTGGCCAGGGGGAGGGAGACCCAGTACTTC.

The chain is built from TRBV20-1 and TRBJ1-1; the D gene is possibly TRBD1 (5 bases). V was pared by 6 bases and J by 3 bases, with 14 bases between. Germline V lookup: CDR1 DFQATT, CDR2 SNEGSKA (reference sequence). This CDR3 has 13 residues. The CDR3 sequence: CSAKVGLDTEAFF. The CDR3 nucleotides are TGCAGTGCAAAGGTGGGGCTGGACACTGAAGCTTTCTTT.